This T cell receptor beta chain was obtained from a study of blood T cell repertoires in COVID-19. Study context: Some COVID-19 samples were acute and others convalescent; all came from the United States, Italy and Spain. Nucleic acid was either cDNA or gDNA, and it came from T cells, B-cell-depleted T cells, or PBMCs.

The CDR3 is made up of 14 amino acids. Germline assignment: CDR1 SGHTA and CDR2 FQGNSA. Trimming stripped 3 bases from V and 4 bases from J, with 12 bases between. Sequenced by immunoSEQ multiplex PCR; TCRdb stores in-frame clones only, minus some. This table has 150,000 to 170,000 clones, 76% appearing once. The source is a woman of 80 years or more with acute or convalescent COVID-19. Sequencing was performed on peripheral blood. This rearrangement joins TRBV7-2 to TRBJ1-2; D remains ambiguous. As DNA, the CDR3 is TGTGCCAGCAGCTTGGGCCAGAACTCCTATGGCTACACCTTC. Protein product: CASSLGQNSYGYTF.